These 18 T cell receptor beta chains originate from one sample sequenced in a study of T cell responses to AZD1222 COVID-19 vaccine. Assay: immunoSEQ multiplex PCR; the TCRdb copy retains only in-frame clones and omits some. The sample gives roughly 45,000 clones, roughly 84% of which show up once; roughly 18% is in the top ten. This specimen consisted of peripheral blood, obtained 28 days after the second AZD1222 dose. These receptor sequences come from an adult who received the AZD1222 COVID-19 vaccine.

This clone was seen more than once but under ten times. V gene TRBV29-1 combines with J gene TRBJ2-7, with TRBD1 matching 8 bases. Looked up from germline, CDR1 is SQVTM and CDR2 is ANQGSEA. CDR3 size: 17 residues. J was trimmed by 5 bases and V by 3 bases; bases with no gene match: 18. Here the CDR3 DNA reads TGCAGCGTTGAGGGCCTCCAGGGGGCACCGACTCCTAACGAGCAGTACTTC. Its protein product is CSVEGLQGAPTPNEQYF.

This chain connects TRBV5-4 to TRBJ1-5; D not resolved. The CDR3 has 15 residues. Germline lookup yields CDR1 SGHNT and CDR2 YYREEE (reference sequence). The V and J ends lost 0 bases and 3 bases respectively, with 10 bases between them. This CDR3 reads CASSLAPSDNQPQHF. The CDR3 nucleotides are TGTGCCAGCAGCTTGGCCCCGTCCGACAATCAGCCCCAGCATTTT.

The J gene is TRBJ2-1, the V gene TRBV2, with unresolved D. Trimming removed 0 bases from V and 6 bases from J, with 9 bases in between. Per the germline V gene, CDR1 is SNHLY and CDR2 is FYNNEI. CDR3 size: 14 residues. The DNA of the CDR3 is TGTGCCAGCAGTGAAGCCTGGTCCACCAATGAGCAGTTCTTC. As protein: CASSEAWSTNEQFF.

The CDR3 sequence: CASSFSRPGNSYEQYF. The CDR3 nucleotides are TGTGCCAGCAGTTTTAGTCGGCCGGGTAACTCCTACGAGCAGTACTTC. The chain combines TRBV27 with TRBJ2-7; unclear D gene. This CDR3 has 16 amino acids. V shed 3 bases and J shed 0 bases, with 15 bases lying between them. CDR1 and CDR2 from the germline V gene are MNHEY and SMNVEV (reference sequence).

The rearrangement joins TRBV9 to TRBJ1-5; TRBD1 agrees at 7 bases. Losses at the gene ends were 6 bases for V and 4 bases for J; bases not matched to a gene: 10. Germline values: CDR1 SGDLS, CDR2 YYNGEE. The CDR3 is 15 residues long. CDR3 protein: CASTSGPGGNQPQHF. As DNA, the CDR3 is TGTGCCAGCACGTCGGGCCCAGGGGGGAATCAGCCCCAGCATTTT. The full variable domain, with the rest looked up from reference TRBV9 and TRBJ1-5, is DSGVTQTPKHLITATGQRVTLRCSPRSGDLSVYWYQQSLDQGLQFLIQYYNGEERAKGNILERFSAQQFPDLHSELNLSSLELGDSALYFCASTSGPGGNQPQHFGDGTRLSIL.

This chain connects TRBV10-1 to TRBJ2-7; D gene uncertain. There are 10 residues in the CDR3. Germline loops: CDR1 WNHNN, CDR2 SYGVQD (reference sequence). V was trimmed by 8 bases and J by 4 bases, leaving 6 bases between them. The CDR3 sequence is CASPSYEQYF. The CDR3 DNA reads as TGCGCCAGCCCGTCTTACGAGCAGTACTTC.

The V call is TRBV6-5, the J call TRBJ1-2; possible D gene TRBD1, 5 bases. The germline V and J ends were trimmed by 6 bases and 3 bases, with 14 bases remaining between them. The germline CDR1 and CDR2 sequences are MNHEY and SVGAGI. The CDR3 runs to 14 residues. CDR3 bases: TGTGCCAGCAGCTCCGGGGCCGGGGACTATGGCTACACCTTC. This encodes CASSSGAGDYGYTF.

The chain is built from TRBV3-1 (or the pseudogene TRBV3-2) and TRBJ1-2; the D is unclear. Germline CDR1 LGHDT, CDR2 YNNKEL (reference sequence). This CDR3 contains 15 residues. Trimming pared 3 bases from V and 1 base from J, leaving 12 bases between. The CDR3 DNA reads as TGTGCCAGCAGCCAGACACAGCTGATTAACTATGGCTACACCTTC. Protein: CASSQTQLINYGYTF.

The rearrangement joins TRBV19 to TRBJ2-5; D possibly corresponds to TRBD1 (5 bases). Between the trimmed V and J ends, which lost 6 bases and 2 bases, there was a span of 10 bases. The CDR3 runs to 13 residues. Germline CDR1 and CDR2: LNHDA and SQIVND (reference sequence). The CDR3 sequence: CASRSAGQETQYF. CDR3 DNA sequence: TGTGCCAGTAGGAGTGCAGGGCAAGAGACCCAGTACTTC.

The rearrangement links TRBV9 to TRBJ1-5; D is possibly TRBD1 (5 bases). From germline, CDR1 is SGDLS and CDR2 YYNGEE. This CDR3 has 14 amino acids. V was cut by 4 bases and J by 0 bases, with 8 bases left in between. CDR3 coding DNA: TGTGCCAGCAGCCAGGGCCCTAGCAATCAGCCCCAGCATTTT. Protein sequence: CASSQGPSNQPQHF.

The CDR3 is CASSLDVGRSGNTIYF. In DNA form, the CDR3 reads TGTGCCAGCAGCTTGGATGTGGGTAGATCTGGAAACACCATATATTTT. J is TRBJ1-3 and V is TRBV5-8; D not certain. Germline CDR1 SGHTS, CDR2 YDEGEE. There are 16 residues in the CDR3. Between the trimmed V and J ends, which lost 0 bases and 1 base, there was a span of 11 bases.

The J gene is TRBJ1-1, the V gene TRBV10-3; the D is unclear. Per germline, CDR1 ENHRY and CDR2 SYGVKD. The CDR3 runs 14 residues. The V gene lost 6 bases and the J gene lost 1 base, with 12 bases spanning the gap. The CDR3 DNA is TGTGCCATCAGCGCCCGCGGAGAGAACACTGAAGCTTTCTTT. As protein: CAISARGENTEAFF.

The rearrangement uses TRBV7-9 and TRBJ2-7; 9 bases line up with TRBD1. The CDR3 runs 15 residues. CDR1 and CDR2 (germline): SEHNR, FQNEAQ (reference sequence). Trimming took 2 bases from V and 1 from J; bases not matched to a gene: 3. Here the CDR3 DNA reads TGTGCCAGCAGCTTATCCGGGACAGGGTCCTACGAGCAGTACTTC. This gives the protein CASSLSGTGSYEQYF.

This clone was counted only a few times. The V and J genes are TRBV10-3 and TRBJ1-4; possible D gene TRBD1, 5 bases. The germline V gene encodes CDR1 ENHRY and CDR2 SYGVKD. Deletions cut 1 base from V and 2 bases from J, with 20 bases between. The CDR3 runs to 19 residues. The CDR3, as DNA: TGTGCCATCAGTGAGTTTGCGTTAATGAGACAGACCACTAATGAAAAACTGTTTTTT. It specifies CAISEFALMRQTTNEKLFF.

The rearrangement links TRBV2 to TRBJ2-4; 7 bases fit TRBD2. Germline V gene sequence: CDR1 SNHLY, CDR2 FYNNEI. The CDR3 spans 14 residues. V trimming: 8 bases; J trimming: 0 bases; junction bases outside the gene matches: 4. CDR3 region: CASGEGLAKNIQYF. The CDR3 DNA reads TGTGCCAGCGGGGAGGGACTAGCCAAAAACATTCAGTACTTC.

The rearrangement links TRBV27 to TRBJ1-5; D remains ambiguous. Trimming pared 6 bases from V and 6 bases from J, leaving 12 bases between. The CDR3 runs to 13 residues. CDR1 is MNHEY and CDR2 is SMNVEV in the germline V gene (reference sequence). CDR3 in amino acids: CASRRGGSQPQHF. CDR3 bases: TGTGCCAGCAGGCGAGGAGGGAGTCAGCCCCAGCATTTT.

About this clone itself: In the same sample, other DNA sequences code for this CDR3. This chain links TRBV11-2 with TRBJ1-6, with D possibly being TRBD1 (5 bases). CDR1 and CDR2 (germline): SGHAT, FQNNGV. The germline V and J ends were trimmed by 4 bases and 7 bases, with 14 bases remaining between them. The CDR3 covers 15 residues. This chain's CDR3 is CASSSQGRGNSPLHF. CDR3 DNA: TGTGCCAGCAGCTCCCAGGGACGAGGCAATTCACCCCTCCACTTT. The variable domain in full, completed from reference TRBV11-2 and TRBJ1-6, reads EAGVAQSPRYKIIEKRQSVAFWCNPISGHATLYWYQQILGQGPKLLIQFQNNGVVDDSQLPKDRFSAERLKGVDSTLKIQPAKLEDSAVYLCASSSQGRGNSPLHFGNGTRLTVT.

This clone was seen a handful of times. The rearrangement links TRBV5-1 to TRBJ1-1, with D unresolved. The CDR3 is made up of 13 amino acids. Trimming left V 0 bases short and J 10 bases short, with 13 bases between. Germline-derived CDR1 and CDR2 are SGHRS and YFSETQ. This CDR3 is CASSLDQRAGAFF. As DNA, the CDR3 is TGCGCCAGCAGCTTGGATCAACGGGCGGGAGCTTTCTTT.